The 26 T cell receptor beta chains given below trace back to one sample, sequenced in a study of molecular identifiers for immune sequencing clone quantification. TCRdb reprocessed the PCR reads via MiXCR and lists one record per CDR3 protein. This sample carries over 600,000 distinct CDR3 sequences, 20% of them seen once, and the ten largest clones take around 0.86%. The sequenced sample consisted of naive CD8+ T cells from blood, with Jurkat cell RNA spiked in. Subset defined: FACS-sorted CD8+CD4-CCR7+CD45RA+ naive T cells. These receptor sequences come from a human donor in good health. Some libraries in this study had Jurkat cell RNA spiked in.

As to this clonotype: This may arise from a read error, as a much more abundant clone is one base away. This chain connects TRBV24-1 to TRBJ2-2, with D possibly TRBD2 on 6 matching bases. This CDR3 comprises 15 residues. Per germline, CDR1 KGHDR and CDR2 SFDVKD. CDR3 residues: CAASDRSSATGELFF. The CDR3 bases are TGTGCCGCCAGTGACCGGTCTAGCGCGACCGGGGAGCTGTTTTTT.

In this sample, this clonotype turned up many times. This chain connects TRBV12-3 or TRBV12-4 to TRBJ1-5; weak D call: TRBD1 (6 bases). There are 13 residues in the CDR3. The V end lost 10 bases, the J end lost 6 bases, and 16 bases lay between the germline ends. CDR3 DNA sequence: TGTGCCACAAAGGACAGTAGTACTCAGCCCCAGCATTTT. This codes for CATKDSSTQPQHF.

A note on this clonotype: A read error may account for a junction end that differs from germline. The chain couples TRBV27 to TRBJ1-4, with 10 nucleotides matching TRBD1. This CDR3 contains 15 residues. Germline-derived CDR1 and CDR2 are MNHEY and SMNVEV (reference sequence). DNA for the CDR3: TGTGCCAGCAGTTCACCGGGACAGGGGAGCGAAAAACTGTCTTTT. Encoded protein: CASSSPGQGSEKLSF. Combining the CDR3 with reference TRBV27 and TRBJ1-4 gives the whole variable domain EAQVTQNPRYLITVTGKKLTVTCSQNMNHEYMSWYRQDPGLGLRQIYYSMNVEVTDKGDVPEGYKVSRKEKRNFPLILESPSPNQTSLYFCASSSPGQGSEKLSFGSGTQLSVL.

This clonotype was observed many times. This chain uses TRBV5-6 with TRBJ2-3; TRBD2 matches 14 bases. Unmatched junction bases numbered 5, after V lost 4 bases and J lost 4 bases. CDR3 length equals 16 residues. Germline V gene lookup returns CDR1 SGHDT and CDR2 YYEEEE. In DNA, the CDR3 is TGTGCCAGCAGCCCGGGACTAGCGGGGGCGGCAGATACGCAGTATTTT. Translating it yields CASSPGLAGAADTQYF.

This clonotype was seen only a few times. The chain recombines TRBV4-3 with TRBJ2-7; no clear D gene. V was shortened by 0 bases and J by 3 bases, with 9 bases between the two germline ends. Germline V gene lookup returns CDR1 LGHNA and CDR2 YSLEER. CDR3 length equals 14 residues. CDR3 DNA sequence: TGCGCCAGCAGCCAAGAACGGACGGGCTACGAGCAGTACTTC. This sequence encodes CASSQERTGYEQYF.

This clonotype was observed at least ten times. V is TRBV12-3 or TRBV12-4 and J is TRBJ2-6; weak D call: TRBD2 (5 bases). The CDR3 length is 16 residues. V lost 5 bases, J lost 0 bases, and 11 bases lay in between. The CDR3 sequence: CASSLSRGSGANVLTF. CDR3 nucleotides: TGTGCCAGCAGTCTCTCACGGGGCTCTGGGGCCAACGTCCTGACTTTC.

For this clonotype: A much larger clonotype is one base distant, so this may be a read error. The chain couples TRBV15 to TRBJ2-3, with TRBD1 as a possible D gene (5 bases). Looked up from germline, CDR1 is LNHNV and CDR2 is YYDKDF (reference sequence). The CDR3 runs to 14 residues. V was clipped by 4 bases and J by 0 bases, with 8 bases between them. The CDR3 is CATSTAGSTDTQYF. CDR3 bases: TGTGCCACCAGCACAGCAGGGAGCACAGATACGCAGTATTTT.

The sample holds many counts of this clonotype. The DNA of the CDR3 is TGTGCCAGCAGCGTAGAGGACAGGGCGGCAGATACGCAGTATTTT. Its protein is CASSVEDRAADTQYF. The chain couples TRBV9 to TRBJ2-3, with 8 positions matching TRBD1. The CDR3 is 15 residues long. Germline lookup yields CDR1 SGDLS and CDR2 YYNGEE. Trimming took 0 bases from V and 4 from J; bases not matched to a gene: 4.

Many counts were recorded for this clonotype. The chain links TRBV4-3 to TRBJ1-6, with D possibly matching TRBD1 (5 bases). V was pared by 3 bases and J by 10 bases, with 13 bases between. The CDR3 spans 14 residues. The V gene's germline CDR1 is LGHNA and CDR2 YSLEER. This chain's CDR3 is CASSHGWGGSPLHF. CDR3 coding DNA: TGCGCCAGCAGCCATGGCTGGGGGGGATCACCCCTCCACTTT.

V usage is TRBV5-6 and J usage is TRBJ1-6, with 8 bases aligning to TRBD1. CDR3 length equals 14 residues. CDR1 is SGHDT and CDR2 is YYEEEE in the germline V gene. J gave up 8 bases and V 2 bases, and 3 bases lay outside the gene matches. CDR3 in amino acids: CASSLQGVYSPLHF. As DNA, the CDR3 is TGTGCCAGCAGCTTACAGGGGGTATATTCACCCCTCCACTTT.

The chain links TRBV23-1 to TRBJ2-1; the D gene is possibly TRBD2 (6 bases). TRBV23-1 counts as an open reading frame of uncertain function. The CDR3 extends over 17 amino acids. V was trimmed by 0 bases and J by 0 bases, leaving 12 bases between them. CDR3 in DNA: TGCGCCAGCAGTCAATCCCCACTAGCTAGCTCCTACAATGAGCAGTTCTTC. Protein: CASSQSPLASSYNEQFF.

This clonotype has a count of ten or more. V and J are TRBV29-1 and TRBJ1-1; D is possibly TRBD1 (6 bases). This CDR3 region has 15 residues. V was shortened by 6 bases and J by 4 bases, with 21 bases between the two germline ends. Germline values: CDR1 SQVTM, CDR2 ANQGSEA. The DNA for the CDR3 is TGCAGCGTGACGGGACACCCCTCCCTGAGCACTGAAGCTTTCTTT. It is translated as CSVTGHPSLSTEAFF.

With respect to this clonotype: Since a much larger clone is just one base distant, this may be a read error. The CDR3 DNA is TGTGCCTGGAGTGCTGGCACACACAATGAGCAGTTCTTC. It translates to CAWSAGTHNEQFF. The chain joins TRBV30 to TRBJ2-1; D remains unclear. The V gene lost 1 base and the J gene lost 5 bases, with 9 bases spanning the gap. CDR1 and CDR2 (germline): GTSNPN, SVGIG (reference sequence). The CDR3 is made up of 13 amino acids.

The J gene is TRBJ2-7, the V gene TRBV4-1; TRBD1 matches at 9 bases. CDR1 and CDR2 from the germline V gene are MGHRA and YSYEKL. CDR3 length equals 15 residues. With 3 bases clipped from V and 1 base from J, the junction kept 4 bases outside the gene matches. The DNA of the CDR3 is TGCGCCAGCAGCCACTACGGGACAGGGTCCTACGAGCAGTACTTC. The encoded protein is CASSHYGTGSYEQYF.

This clonotype was recorded at least ten times. J is TRBJ2-7 and V is TRBV6-6, with a possible D match to TRBD1 (5 bases). The CDR3 is 15 amino acids. Trimming stripped 0 bases from V and 3 bases from J, with 12 bases between. CDR1 is MNHNY, CDR2 SVGAGI, per germline (reference sequence). In nucleotides, the CDR3 is TGTGCCAGCAGTTACTCGCGGCAGGGAAACTACGAGCAGTACTTC. Protein product: CASSYSRQGNYEQYF.

As regards this clonotype: This may arise from a read error, as a much more abundant clone is one base away. The V call is TRBV27, the J call TRBJ2-1; the D is unclear. The germline V gene encodes CDR1 MNHEY and CDR2 SMNVEV (reference sequence). The CDR3 runs 9 residues. The CDR3 DNA reads TGTGCCAGCGGGAATGAGCGGTTCTTC. Protein sequence: CASGNERFF.

This clonotype was counted only a few times. The chain couples TRBV28 to TRBJ2-7; D might be TRBD1 (5 bases). CDR1 MDHEN and CDR2 SYDVKM come from the germline V gene. The CDR3 has 16 amino acids. V lost 7 bases to trimming and J lost 6 bases, with 25 bases between them. The CDR3 sequence is CASTRYPRKQVGEQYF. CDR3 bases: TGTGCCAGCACCAGATACCCCCGGAAACAGGTGGGCGAGCAGTACTTC.

V usage is TRBV4-1 and J usage is TRBJ2-7, with TRBD1 matching 7 bases. CDR1 is MGHRA and CDR2 is YSYEKL in the germline V gene. The V segment lost 0 bases and the J segment 1 base; nucleotides outside the gene matches: 6. The CDR3 has 16 amino acids. The CDR3 sequence: CASSQDKGTASYEQYF. In nucleotides, the CDR3 is TGCGCCAGCAGCCAAGATAAGGGGACAGCGTCCTACGAGCAGTACTTC.

This clonotype was found a few times. The chain is built from TRBV6-2 or TRBV6-3 and TRBJ2-5; a possible D gene is TRBD1 (5 bases). This CDR3 contains 12 residues. Looked up from germline, CDR1 is MNHEY and CDR2 is SVGEGT. V was clipped by 8 bases and J by 4 bases, with 11 bases between them. This CDR3 is CASPIGAETQYF. The CDR3 DNA follows: TGTGCCAGCCCAATTGGGGCAGAGACCCAGTACTTC.

The genes are TRBV20-1 and TRBJ2-1; the match to TRBD2 covers 9 bases. The germline V gene encodes CDR1 DFQATT and CDR2 SNEGSKA (reference sequence). The V gene end was trimmed by 0 bases and the J gene end by 4 bases; junction bases not matched to a gene: 4. This CDR3 is 15 amino acids long. The CDR3 reads CSARELAGPYNEQFF. The CDR3 DNA reads TGCAGTGCTAGAGAGCTAGCGGGACCTTACAATGAGCAGTTCTTC.

This clonotype was recorded at least ten times. The chain recombines TRBV12-3 or TRBV12-4 with TRBJ2-7; D remains unclear. There are 15 residues in the CDR3. V lost 5 bases, J lost 1 base, and 15 bases lay in between. DNA of the CDR3: TGTGCCAGCAGTACCGACGTCTTGTCGTCCTACGAGCAGTACTTC. Translation: CASSTDVLSSYEQYF.

The chain recombines TRBV5-1 with TRBJ2-7; tentative D call: TRBD1 (6 bases). The CDR3 has 14 amino acids. The germline V gene encodes CDR1 SGHRS and CDR2 YFSETQ. Trimming shortened V by 4 bases and J by 7 bases, and 18 bases separated the two germline ends. CDR3 nucleotide sequence: TGCGCCAGCAGCCTGGGGGCCGTCGAGGGGGAGCAGTACTTC. Its translation is CASSLGAVEGEQYF.

In this sample, this clonotype turned up a few times. The genes are TRBV20-1 and TRBJ2-3, with 7 bases matching TRBD1. The CDR3 runs to 13 residues. V trimming: 4 bases; J trimming: 7 bases; junction bases outside the gene matches: 8. CDR1 DFQATT and CDR2 SNEGSKA come from the germline V gene (reference sequence). The CDR3 DNA is TGCAGTGCTACCGAGGGGGCAGGGTATACGCAGTATTTT. Its translation is CSATEGAGYTQYF.

About this clonotype: A read error may be the cause here, since a much bigger clone is one base away. The chain is built from TRBV19 and TRBJ1-2; D gene ambiguous. The V end lost 3 bases, the J end lost 5 bases, and 13 bases lay between the germline ends. Germline V gene lookup returns CDR1 LNHDA and CDR2 SQIVND (reference sequence). The CDR3 has 14 residues. Here the CDR3 reads CASSMETASYGYTF. CDR3 in DNA: TGTGCCAGTAGTATGGAAACAGCAAGTTATGGCTACACCTTC.

In its sample, this clonotype was seen many times. V and J are TRBV12-3 or TRBV12-4 and TRBJ2-7; tentatively, D is TRBD2 (6 bases). V was trimmed by 6 bases and J by 2 bases, leaving 17 bases between them. This CDR3 is 15 amino acids long. The CDR3 region is CASSSPRVAAYEQYF. Here the CDR3 DNA reads TGTGCCAGCAGCTCTCCCAGGGTAGCGGCCTACGAGCAGTACTTC.

This clonotype was counted ten times or more. This chain connects TRBV4-3 to TRBJ2-5; the match to TRBD1 covers 8 bases. The CDR3 runs 17 residues. The germline gives CDR1 LGHNA, CDR2 YSLEER. The J segment lost 1 base and the V segment lost 0 bases, leaving 7 bases of the junction unmatched. The CDR3 DNA is TGCGCCAGCAGCCAAGAAGGGACAGGAAGTGCCCAAGAGACCCAGTACTTC. It translates to CASSQEGTGSAQETQYF.